A single sample gave rise to the 12 T cell receptor beta chains below, sequenced in a study of T-cell reconstitution after alpha-beta-depleted transplantation in children. Unique molecular identifiers were incorporated into the prepared TCRbeta library. TCRdb re-analysed the PCR reads in MiXCR, keeping a single row per CDR3 protein. The sample lists about 150,000 distinct CDR3 sequences, over 8.5% seen once, with 13% in the top ten. The sequencing here drew on PBMCs, taken before TCRalphabeta/CD19-depleted stem cell transplant. Every receptor here comes from a boy aged 2 to 10 with acute myeloid leukemia, due to receive a stem cell transplant.

This chain connects TRBV3-1 to TRBJ2-5; the match to TRBD2 covers 11 bases. This CDR3 has 18 residues. Losses at the gene ends were 11 bases for V and 2 bases for J; bases not matched to a gene: 19. Germline-derived CDR1 and CDR2 are LGHDT and YNNKEL (reference sequence). CDR3 sequence: CASCQDPSGTSGQETQYF. CDR3 DNA sequence: TGTGCCTCCTGCCAAGATCCCTCCGGGACTAGCGGACAAGAGACCCAGTACTTC.

This clonotype was detected many times. This chain connects TRBV20-1 to TRBJ1-5, with a tentative D call TRBD1 (5 bases). In germline, CDR1 is DFQATT, CDR2 SNEGSKA (reference sequence). The germline V and J ends were trimmed by 5 bases and 4 bases, with 15 bases remaining between them. The CDR3 runs to 14 residues. The CDR3 bases are TGCAGTGCTGCCGCCGGGGCTCAAAATCAGCCCCAGCATTTT. Its translation: CSAAAGAQNQPQHF.

This chain joins TRBV10-3 and TRBJ1-1; the D gene is possibly TRBD1 (5 bases). The germline V gene has CDR1 ENHRY and CDR2 SYGVKD. The CDR3 sequence is 15 residues long. V lost 10 bases and J 1 base, leaving 19 bases between the germline ends. CDR3 DNA: TGTGCCAACAAGGTAGCATGGGGCGCGAACACTGAAGCTTTCTTT. Its translation: CANKVAWGANTEAFF.

This clonotype has at least ten counts. The CDR3 nucleotides read TGCAGCGGTTACCGGGACACGAACACTGAAGCTTTCTTT. Its translation: CSGYRDTNTEAFF. The chain links TRBV29-1 to TRBJ1-1; D might be TRBD1 (6 bases). This CDR3 is 13 amino acids long. Trimming took off 7 bases at V and 1 base at J, with 13 bases between the two ends. In germline, CDR1 is SQVTM, CDR2 ANQGSEA.

This clonotype has ten or more counts. The chain combines TRBV25-1 with TRBJ1-4, with D possibly TRBD1 on 5 matching bases. Trimming left V 7 bases short and J 7 bases short, with 19 bases between. Per germline, CDR1 MGHDK and CDR2 SYGVNS. The CDR3 length is 15 residues. The CDR3, as DNA: TGTGCCAGCACCGAATGGGGCAGGGCGGGTGAAAAACTGTTTTTT. Its protein product is CASTEWGRAGEKLFF.

This clonotype was detected many times. The chain employs TRBV20-1 and TRBJ2-3; D not certain. The germline gives CDR1 DFQATT, CDR2 SNEGSKA (reference sequence). Trimming shortened V by 0 bases and J by 5 bases, and 15 bases separated the two germline ends. The CDR3 spans 15 residues. CDR3 nucleotides: TGCAGTGCTAGAGAACCTAGGAAAACAAGAGATACGCAGTATTTT. It specifies CSAREPRKTRDTQYF.

This clonotype was recorded many times. The V gene is TRBV19, the J gene TRBJ2-7; maybe TRBD1 (6 bases). The CDR3 totals 15 residues. Germline V gene lookup returns CDR1 LNHDA and CDR2 SQIVND (reference sequence). V lost 2 bases and J 2 bases, leaving 13 bases between the germline ends. The DNA of the CDR3 is TGTGCCAGTAGTATATTCCAGGGGCCCGCCTACGAGCAGTACTTC. Protein sequence: CASSIFQGPAYEQYF. The variable domain in full, with the rest retrieved from reference TRBV19 and TRBJ2-7, is DGGITQSPKYLFRKEGQNVTLSCEQNLNHDAMYWYRQDPGQGLRLIYYSQIVNDFQKGDIAEGYSVSREKKESFPLTVTSAQKNPTAFYLCASSIFQGPAYEQYFGPGTRLTVT.

This clonotype was detected many times. The rearrangement joins TRBV7-9 to TRBJ2-7, with D tentatively TRBD1 (5 bases). CDR3 length equals 13 residues. Germline assignment: CDR1 SEHNR and CDR2 FQNEAQ (reference sequence). Trimming shortened V by 5 bases and J by 5 bases, and 13 bases separated the two germline ends. CDR3 sequence (DNA): TGTGCCAGCAGCGCCCCAGGGATCCACGAGCAGTACGTC. Residues: CASSAPGIHEQYV.

The chain employs TRBV13 and TRBJ2-5, with D unresolved. Trimming took off 0 bases at V and 6 bases at J, with 20 bases between the two ends. CDR1 and CDR2 from the germline V gene are PRHDT and FYEKMQ (reference sequence). The CDR3 length is 17 residues. The CDR3 sequence is CASSLGRLGMRKKTQYF. As DNA, the CDR3 is TGTGCCAGCAGCTTAGGCCGGCTGGGGATGCGAAAAAAGACCCAGTACTTC.

This clonotype appeared many times. The chain uses TRBV7-2 and TRBJ2-3, with D possibly being TRBD2 (7 bases). The CDR3 is 15 residues long. V was trimmed by 1 base and J by 6 bases, leaving 14 bases between them. From germline, CDR1 is SGHTA and CDR2 FQGNSA. CDR3 DNA sequence: TGTGCCAGCAGCTTAGATGGGGGGGGGCCGGATACGCAGTATTTT. Its protein is CASSLDGGGPDTQYF.

This clonotype has only a few counts. The chain is built from TRBV30 and TRBJ2-1; D is ambiguous. The germline gives CDR1 GTSNPN, CDR2 SVGIG (reference sequence). There are 15 residues in the CDR3. V lost 2 bases, J lost 9 bases, and 20 bases lay in between. CDR3 sequence reads: CAWSPGWLVDAEQFF. CDR3 nucleotide sequence: TGTGCCTGGAGTCCTGGGTGGCTAGTGGATGCTGAGCAGTTCTTC.

As to this clonotype: Given a much more abundant clone one base away, this may be a read error. No DNA is shown, since the ends of the CDR3 on it are uncertain; the CDR3 is the one TCRdb lists. The CDR3: CASSSSGREEHF. This rearrangement joins TRBV27 to TRBJ2-7; the table's TRBD1 call for D was not verified on the DNA. Germline CDR1 MNHEY, CDR2 SMNVEV (reference sequence). The CDR3 length is 12 residues, termini included.